The rows below give T cell receptor beta chains drawn from one sample of a study of cytomegalovirus exposure and HLA in healthy donors. Generated by immunoSEQ multiplex PCR, the TCRdb table keeps only in-frame clones and is missing some. The table includes over 150,000 clones, around 80% detected once. The material sequenced was PBMCs. The receptors come from a woman aged 40 to 55 in good health and CMV-seronegative. Each CDR3 is given with its conserved first and last residue. The D gene is left open where the match is weak. Size is omitted from some rows. Given values are once, few, many or a class for expanded clones.

clone_size | d_call | j_call | v_call | cdr3_nt | cdr3_aa
. | TRBD1 | TRBJ2-1 | TRBV27 | TGTGCCAGCAGGGCCGGGACAGGGAATGAGCAGTTCTTC | CASRAGTGNEQFF
. | . | TRBJ2-5 | TRBV5-4 | TGTGCCAGCCAGCTAACCTTACAGGGAGAGACCCAGTACTTC | CASQLTLQGETQYF
. | TRBD1 | TRBJ1-2 | TRBV7-8 | TGTGCCAGCAGCCCAAGACAGGGGGCGCCCGGCTACACCTTC | CASSPRQGAPGYTF
. | TRBD1 | TRBJ1-5 | TRBV4-2 | TGTGCCAGCAGCCAAGGCTTAGGACAGGCGATCAATCAGCCCCAGCATTTT | CASSQGLGQAINQPQHF
. | . | TRBJ2-1 | TRBV28 | TGTGCCAGCCTTGGGGGCGGCTCCTACAATGAGCAGTTCTTC | CASLGGGSYNEQFF
. | . | TRBJ1-6 | TRBV6-5 | TGTGCCAGCAGTTACCAGGGAGGATCACCCCTCCACTTT | CASSYQGGSPLHF
. | TRBD1 | TRBJ2-1 | TRBV11-2 | TGTGCCAGCAGCTTAGTTGGGGGGACAGGCACCTACAATGAGCAGTTCTTC | CASSLVGGTGTYNEQFF
. | TRBD2 | TRBJ2-3 | TRBV5-4 | TGTGCCAGCAGCTTGGCGGGGGGTAGCACAGATACGCAGTATTTT | CASSLAGGSTDTQYF
. | TRBD1 | TRBJ2-3 | TRBV28 | TGTGCCAGCACTCCCGGGGGGACAGGGCGAACAGATACGCAGTATTTT | CASTPGGTGRTDTQYF
. | TRBD1 | TRBJ2-6 | TRBV2 | TGTGCCAGCAGTGAATGGGTGACAGGGCAGCCTGGGGCCAACGTCCTGACTTTC | CASSEWVTGQPGANVLTF
. | . | TRBJ1-2 | TRBV9 | TGTGCCAGCAGCGTAGATTTGGAGGGAGGCTACACCTTC | CASSVDLEGGYTF
. | TRBD1 | TRBJ1-2 | TRBV7-9 | TGTGCCAGCAGCTTTCGACAGGGGAACTATGGCTACACCTTC | CASSFRQGNYGYTF
. | . | TRBJ2-7 | TRBV6-5 | TGTGCCAGCAGCGCAGGGGCCTACGAGCAGTACTTC | CASSAGAYEQYF
. | . | TRBJ2-7 | TRBV28 | TGTGCCAGCAGACCCCGAGGTAGCTATTACGAGCAGTACTTC | CASRPRGSYYEQYF
. | TRBD1 | TRBJ1-1 | TRBV27 | TGTGCCAGCAGTTCAAACAGGGGACCCCCATTCCTGAGCCCCACGGACACTGAAGCTTTCTTT | CASSSNRGPPFLSPTDTEAFF
once | TRBD2 | TRBJ2-5 | TRBV6-5 | TGTGCCAGCAGTCGTAGCGGGAGATTGGAGACCCAGTACTTC | CASSRSGRLETQYF
. | . | TRBJ1-5 | TRBV19 | TGTGCCAGTACGATAGGGGCCGGGAATCAGCCCCAGCATTTT | CASTIGAGNQPQHF
. | TRBD1 | TRBJ2-7 | TRBV6-5 | TGTGCCAGCAGTAACTCCGGGACAGCGAACCCCTACGAGCAGTACTTC | CASSNSGTANPYEQYF
. | TRBD1 | TRBJ2-7 | TRBV11-2 | TGTGCCAGCAGCCCTAAGGGACAGTACTCCTACGAGCAGTACTTC | CASSPKGQYSYEQYF
. | . | TRBJ1-1 | TRBV2 | TGTGCCAGCAGTGAACCCACTGCGGTCACTGAAGCTTTCTTT | CASSEPTAVTEAFF
. | . | TRBJ2-4 | TRBV2 | TGTGCCAGCAAAGGGGAGGACCTAGCCAAAAACATTCAGTACTTC | CASKGEDLAKNIQYF
. | TRBD2 | TRBJ2-5 | TRBV6-1 | TGTGCCAGCAGCTTTAGCGGGGTGGGAGAGACCCAGTACTTC | CASSFSGVGETQYF
. | TRBD1 | TRBJ1-1 | TRBV5-4 | TGTGCCAGCAGCCCAGACAGGGGCGAGAACACTGAAGCTTTCTTT | CASSPDRGENTEAFF
. | TRBD1 | TRBJ2-5 | TRBV5-1 | TGCGCCAGCAGCTTGGCCGGGACAGACAAAGAGACCCAGTACTTC | CASSLAGTDKETQYF
. | . | TRBJ1-2 | TRBV28 | TGTGCCAGCAGTTTATCCCCGGGGATCTATGGCTACACCTTC | CASSLSPGIYGYTF
. | . | TRBJ1-1 | TRBV28 | TGTGCCAGCAAACCCAGGGAGAACACTGAAGCTTTCTTT | CASKPRENTEAFF
. | TRBD2 | TRBJ2-1 | TRBV7-9 | TGTGCCAGCAGCCTTGGACTAGCGGGAGGGCCATACGGAGAGCAGTTCTTC | CASSLGLAGGPYGEQFF
. | . | TRBJ2-5 | TRBV7-9 | TGTGCCAGCAGCTTTGGGCCCGAGACCCAGTACTTC | CASSFGPETQYF
. | . | TRBJ1-1 | TRBV6-6 | TGTGCCAGCAGTTACCCCCCGGGCCAGGGCCACACTGAAGCTTTCTTT | CASSYPPGQGHTEAFF
. | . | TRBJ2-7 | TRBV4-1 | TGCGCCAGCAGCCAAGGTACGGTGAGCTCCTACGAGCAGTACTTC | CASSQGTVSSYEQYF
. | TRBD1 | TRBJ1-2 | TRBV5-4 | TGCGCCAGCAGCCGGGGACAGGGATTGGTGGTAGGCTACACCTTC | CASSRGQGLVVGYTF
few | . | TRBJ2-3 | TRBV5-1 | TGCGCCAGCAGCTTGGCAGGACGTAGTGGGAGTCTTCCAGATACGCAGTATTTT | CASSLAGRSGSLPDTQYF
. | TRBD1 | TRBJ1-1 | TRBV28 | TGTGCCAGCAGTTTATTAGGGGGCTACGGTGAAGCTTTCTTT | CASSLLGGYGEAFF
. | TRBD2 | TRBJ2-1 | TRBV28 | TGTGCCAGCTATACCGGGACTAGCGGTTACAATGAGCAGTTCTTC | CASYTGTSGYNEQFF
. | . | TRBJ2-1 | TRBV2 | TGTGCCAGCATTCCGGGGAATGAGCAGTTCTTC | CASIPGNEQFF
. | . | TRBJ1-1 | TRBV6-6 | TGTGCCAGCAGTTACAAGGCAGGGAACACTGAAGCTTTCTTT | CASSYKAGNTEAFF